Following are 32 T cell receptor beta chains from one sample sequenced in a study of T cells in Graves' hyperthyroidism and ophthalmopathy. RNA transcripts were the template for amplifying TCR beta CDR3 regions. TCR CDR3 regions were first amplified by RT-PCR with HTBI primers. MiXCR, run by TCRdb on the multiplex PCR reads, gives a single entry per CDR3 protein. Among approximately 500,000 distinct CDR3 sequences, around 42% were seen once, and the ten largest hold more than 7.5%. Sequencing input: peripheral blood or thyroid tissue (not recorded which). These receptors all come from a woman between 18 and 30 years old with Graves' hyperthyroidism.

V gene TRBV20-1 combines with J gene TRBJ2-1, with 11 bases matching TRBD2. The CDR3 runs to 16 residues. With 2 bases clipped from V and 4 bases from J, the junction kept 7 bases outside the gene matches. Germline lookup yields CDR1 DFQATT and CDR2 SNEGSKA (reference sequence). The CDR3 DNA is TGCAGTGCTAGACTGACGGGACTAGCGGTTTACAATGAGCAGTTCTTC. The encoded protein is CSARLTGLAVYNEQFF.

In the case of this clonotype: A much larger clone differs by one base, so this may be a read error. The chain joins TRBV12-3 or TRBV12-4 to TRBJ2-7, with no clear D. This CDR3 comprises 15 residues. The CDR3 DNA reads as TGTGTCAGCAGTTTAAGGGCCCCTAGCTCCTACGAGCAGTACTTC. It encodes CVSSLRAPSSYEQYF.

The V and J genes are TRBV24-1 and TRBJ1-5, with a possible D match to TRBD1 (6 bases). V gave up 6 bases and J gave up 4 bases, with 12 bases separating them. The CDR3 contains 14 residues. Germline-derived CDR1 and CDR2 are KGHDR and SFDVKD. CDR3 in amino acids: CATSLTGLNQPQHF. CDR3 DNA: TGTGCCACCAGTTTAACAGGGCTAAATCAGCCCCAGCATTTT.

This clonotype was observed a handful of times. CDR3 sequence reads: CASNKNQVSNQPQHF. CDR3 nucleotides: TGTGCCAGCAATAAGAACCAAGTTAGCAATCAGCCCCAGCATTTT. V usage is TRBV6-6 and J usage is TRBJ1-5; the D is unclear. The germline V gene encodes CDR1 MNHNY and CDR2 SVGAGI (reference sequence). This CDR3 comprises 15 residues. V lost 7 bases and J 0 bases, leaving 13 bases between the germline ends.

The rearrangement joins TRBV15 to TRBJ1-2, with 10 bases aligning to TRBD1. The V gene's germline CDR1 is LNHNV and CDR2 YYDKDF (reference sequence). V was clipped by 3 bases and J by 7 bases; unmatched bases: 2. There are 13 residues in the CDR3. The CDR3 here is CATSSRQGAGYTF. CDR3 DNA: TGTGCCACCAGCAGTAGACAGGGGGCTGGCTACACCTTC.

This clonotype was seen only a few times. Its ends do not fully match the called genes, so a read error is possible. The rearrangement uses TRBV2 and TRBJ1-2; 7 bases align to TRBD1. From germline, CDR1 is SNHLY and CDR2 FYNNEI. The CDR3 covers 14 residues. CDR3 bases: TGTGCTAGCACAGGGGCGGTGGATTTGGGGGGCTACACCTTC. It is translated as CASTGAVDLGGYTF.

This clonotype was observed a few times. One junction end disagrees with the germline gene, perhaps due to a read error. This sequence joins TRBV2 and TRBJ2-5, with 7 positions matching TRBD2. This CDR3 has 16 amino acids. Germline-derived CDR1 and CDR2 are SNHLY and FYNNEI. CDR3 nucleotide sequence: TGTGCCAGCAGTGAGTTTCCGGGACTACGAGAAGAGACCCAGTATTTC. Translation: CASSEFPGLREETQYF.

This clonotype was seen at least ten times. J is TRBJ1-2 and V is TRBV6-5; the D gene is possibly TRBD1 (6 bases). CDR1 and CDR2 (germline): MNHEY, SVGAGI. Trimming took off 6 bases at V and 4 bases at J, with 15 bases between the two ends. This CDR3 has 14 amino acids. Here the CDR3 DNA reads TGTGCCAGCAGCCAGGACAGTTTATCCTATGGCTACACCTTC. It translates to CASSQDSLSYGYTF.

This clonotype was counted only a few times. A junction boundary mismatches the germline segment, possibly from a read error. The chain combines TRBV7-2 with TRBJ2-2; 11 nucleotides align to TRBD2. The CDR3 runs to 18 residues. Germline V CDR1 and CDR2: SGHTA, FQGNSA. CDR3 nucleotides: TGCGCCAGCAGCCACCGCTTTACTAGCGGGAGTTTTACCGGGGAGCTGTTTTTT. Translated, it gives CASSHRFTSGSFTGELFF.

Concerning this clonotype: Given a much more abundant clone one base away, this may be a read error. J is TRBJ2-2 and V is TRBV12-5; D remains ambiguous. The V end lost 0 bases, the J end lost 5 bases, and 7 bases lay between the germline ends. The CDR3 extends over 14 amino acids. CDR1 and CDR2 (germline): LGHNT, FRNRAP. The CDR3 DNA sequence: TGTGCTAGTGGTTTGGTAGCCGGGACCGGGGAGCTGTTTTTT. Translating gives CASGLVAGTGELFF.

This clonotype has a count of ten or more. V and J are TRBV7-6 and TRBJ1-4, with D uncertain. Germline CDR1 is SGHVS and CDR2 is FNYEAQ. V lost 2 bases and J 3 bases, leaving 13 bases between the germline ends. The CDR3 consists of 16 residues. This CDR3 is CASSLQFSGANEKLFF. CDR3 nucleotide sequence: TGTGCCAGCAGCTTACAATTTTCCGGGGCTAATGAAAAACTGTTTTTT.

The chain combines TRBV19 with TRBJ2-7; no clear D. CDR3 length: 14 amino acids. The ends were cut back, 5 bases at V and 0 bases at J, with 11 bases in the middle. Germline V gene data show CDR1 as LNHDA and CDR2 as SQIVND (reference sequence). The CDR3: CASSGMRSSYEQYF. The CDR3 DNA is TGTGCCAGTAGTGGGATGAGGAGCTCCTACGAGCAGTACTTC.

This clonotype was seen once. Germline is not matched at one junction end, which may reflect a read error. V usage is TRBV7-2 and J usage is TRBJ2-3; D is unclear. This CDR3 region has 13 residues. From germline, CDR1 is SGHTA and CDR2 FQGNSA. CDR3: CASSLGPADAQYF. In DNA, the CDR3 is TGTGCCAGCAGCTTGGGCCCCGCAGATGCGCAGTATTTT. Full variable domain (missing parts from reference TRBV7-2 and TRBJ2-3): GAGVSQSPSNKVTEKGKDVELRCDPISGHTALYWYRQSLGQGLEFLIYFQGNSAPDKSGLPSDRFSAERTGGSVSTLTIQRTQQEDSAVYLCASSLGPADAQYFGPGTRLTVL.

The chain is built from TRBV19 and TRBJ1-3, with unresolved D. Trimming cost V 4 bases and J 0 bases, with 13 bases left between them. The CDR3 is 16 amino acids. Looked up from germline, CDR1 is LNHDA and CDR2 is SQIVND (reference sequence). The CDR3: CASSTSGIDSGNTIYF. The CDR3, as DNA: TGTGCCAGTAGTACTAGCGGGATCGACTCTGGAAACACCATATATTTT.

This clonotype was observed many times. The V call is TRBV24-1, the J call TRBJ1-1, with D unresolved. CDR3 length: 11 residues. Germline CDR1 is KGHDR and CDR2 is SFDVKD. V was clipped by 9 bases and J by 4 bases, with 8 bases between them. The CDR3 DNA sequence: TGTGCCACCGTAGGAGGCACTGAAGCTTTCTTT. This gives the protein CATVGGTEAFF.

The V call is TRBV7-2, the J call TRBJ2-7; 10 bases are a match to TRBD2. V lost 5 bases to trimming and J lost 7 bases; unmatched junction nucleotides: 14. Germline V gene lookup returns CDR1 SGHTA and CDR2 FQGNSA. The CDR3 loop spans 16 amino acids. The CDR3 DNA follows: TGTGCCAGCAGCCCCCCCGGGACTAGCGTCTACAATGAGCAGTACTTC. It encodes CASSPPGTSVYNEQYF.

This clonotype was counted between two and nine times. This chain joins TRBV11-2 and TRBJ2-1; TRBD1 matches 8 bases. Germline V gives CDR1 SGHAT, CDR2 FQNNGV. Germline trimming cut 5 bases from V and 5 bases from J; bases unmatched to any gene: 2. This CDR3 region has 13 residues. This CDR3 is CASSRDRNNEQFF. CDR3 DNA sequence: TGTGCCAGCAGCCGGGACAGGAACAATGAGCAGTTCTTC.

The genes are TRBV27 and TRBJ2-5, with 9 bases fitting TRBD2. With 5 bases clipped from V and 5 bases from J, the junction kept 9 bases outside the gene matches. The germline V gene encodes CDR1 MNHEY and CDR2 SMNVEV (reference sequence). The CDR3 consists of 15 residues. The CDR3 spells CASSLISGSGETQYF. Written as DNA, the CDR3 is TGTGCCAGCAGTCTTATTAGCGGGAGTGGCGAGACCCAGTACTTC.

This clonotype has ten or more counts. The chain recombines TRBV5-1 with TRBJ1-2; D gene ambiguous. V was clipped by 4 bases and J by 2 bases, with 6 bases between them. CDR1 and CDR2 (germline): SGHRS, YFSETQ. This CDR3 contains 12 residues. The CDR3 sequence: CASSQENYGYTF. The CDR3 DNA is TGCGCCAGCAGCCAGGAGAACTATGGCTACACCTTC.

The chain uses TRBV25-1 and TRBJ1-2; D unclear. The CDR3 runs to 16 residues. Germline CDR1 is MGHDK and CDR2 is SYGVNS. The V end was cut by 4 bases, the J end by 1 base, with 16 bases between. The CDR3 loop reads CASSARDPERNYGYTF. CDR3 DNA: TGTGCCAGCAGTGCTAGAGACCCCGAGCGTAACTATGGCTACACCTTC.

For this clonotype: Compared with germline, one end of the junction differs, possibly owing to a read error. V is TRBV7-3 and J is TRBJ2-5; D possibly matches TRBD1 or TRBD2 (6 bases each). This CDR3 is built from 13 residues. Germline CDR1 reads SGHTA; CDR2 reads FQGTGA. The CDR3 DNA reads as TGTGCCAGCAGCTTAATGGGGGCGGAGGGGTTCAACTTC. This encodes CASSLMGAEGFNF. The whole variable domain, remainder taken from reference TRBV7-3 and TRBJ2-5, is GAGVSQTPSNKVTEKGKYVELRCDPISGHTALYWYRQSLGQGPEFLIYFQGTGAADDSGLPNDRFFAVRPEGSVSTLKIQRTERGDSAVYLCASSLMGAEGFNFGPGTRLLVL.

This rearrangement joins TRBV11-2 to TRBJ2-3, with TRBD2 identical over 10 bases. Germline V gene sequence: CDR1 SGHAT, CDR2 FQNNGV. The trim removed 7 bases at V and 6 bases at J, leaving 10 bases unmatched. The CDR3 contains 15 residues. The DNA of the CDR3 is TGTGCCAGCAAACGAGCGGGAGGGCCGGGGGATACGCAGTATTTT. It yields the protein CASKRAGGPGDTQYF.

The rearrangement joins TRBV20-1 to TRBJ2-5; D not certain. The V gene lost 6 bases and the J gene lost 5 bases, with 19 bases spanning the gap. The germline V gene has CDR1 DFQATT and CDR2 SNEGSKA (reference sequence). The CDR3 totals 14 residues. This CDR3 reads CSASSPSRLETQYF. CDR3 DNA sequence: TGCAGTGCCAGCTCACCCTCAAGGTTGGAGACCCAGTACTTC.

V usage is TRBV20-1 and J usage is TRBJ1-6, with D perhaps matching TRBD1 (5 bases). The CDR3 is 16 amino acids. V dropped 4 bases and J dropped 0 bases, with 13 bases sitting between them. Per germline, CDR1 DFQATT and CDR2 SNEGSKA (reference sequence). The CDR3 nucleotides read TGCAGTGCTACCAACAGGATGAGCTCCTATAATTCACCCCTCCACTTT. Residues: CSATNRMSSYNSPLHF.

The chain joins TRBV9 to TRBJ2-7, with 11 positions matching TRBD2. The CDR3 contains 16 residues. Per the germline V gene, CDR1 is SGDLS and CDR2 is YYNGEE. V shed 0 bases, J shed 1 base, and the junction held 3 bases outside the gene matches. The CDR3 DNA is TGTGCCAGCAGCGTAGAGGGACTAGCGGCTTCCTACGAGCAGTACTTC. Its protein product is CASSVEGLAASYEQYF. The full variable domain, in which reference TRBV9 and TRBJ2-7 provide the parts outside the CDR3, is DSGVTQTPKHLITATGQRVTLRCSPRSGDLSVYWYQQSLDQGLQFLIQYYNGEERAKGNILERFSAQQFPDLHSELNLSSLELGDSALYFCASSVEGLAASYEQYFGPGTRLTVT.

The CDR3 bases are TGTGCTAGGAGGCTAGCTCACGAGCAGTACTTC. Protein: CARRLAHEQYF. The chain is built from TRBV25-1 and TRBJ2-7, with D possibly being TRBD2 (5 bases). The CDR3 is 11 amino acids. The V gene's germline CDR1 is MGHDK and CDR2 SYGVNS.

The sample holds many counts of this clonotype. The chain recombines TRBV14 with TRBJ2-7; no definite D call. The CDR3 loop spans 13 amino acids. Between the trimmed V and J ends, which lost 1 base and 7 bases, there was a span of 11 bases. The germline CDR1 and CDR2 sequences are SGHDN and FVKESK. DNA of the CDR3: TGTGCCAGCAGCCAAGGTGTAAGGTGGGAGCAGTACTTC. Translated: CASSQGVRWEQYF. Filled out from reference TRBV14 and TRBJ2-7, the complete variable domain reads EAGVTQFPSHSVIEKGQTVTLRCDPISGHDNLYWYRRVMGKEIKFLLHFVKESKQDESGMPNNRFLAERTGGTYSTLKVQPAELEDSGVYFCASSQGVRWEQYFGPGTRLTVT.

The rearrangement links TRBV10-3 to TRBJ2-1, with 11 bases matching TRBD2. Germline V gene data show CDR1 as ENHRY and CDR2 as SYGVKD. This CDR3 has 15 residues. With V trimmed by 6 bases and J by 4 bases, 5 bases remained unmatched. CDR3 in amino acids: CAISQLAGEYNEQFF. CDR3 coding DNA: TGTGCCATCAGCCAACTAGCGGGAGAGTACAATGAGCAGTTCTTC.

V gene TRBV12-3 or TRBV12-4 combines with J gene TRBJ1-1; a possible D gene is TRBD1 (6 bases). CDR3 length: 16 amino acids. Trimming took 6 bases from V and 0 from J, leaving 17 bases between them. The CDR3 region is CASSTTGFGVNTEAFF. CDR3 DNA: TGTGCCAGCAGCACTACAGGGTTCGGGGTGAACACTGAAGCTTTCTTT.

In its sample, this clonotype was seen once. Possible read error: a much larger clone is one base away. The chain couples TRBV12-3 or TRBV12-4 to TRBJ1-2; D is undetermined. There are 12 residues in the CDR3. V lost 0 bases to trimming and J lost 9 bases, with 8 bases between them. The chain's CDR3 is CASSLAYYSYTF. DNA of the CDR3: TGTGCCAGCAGTTTAGCCTATTATAGCTACACCTTC.

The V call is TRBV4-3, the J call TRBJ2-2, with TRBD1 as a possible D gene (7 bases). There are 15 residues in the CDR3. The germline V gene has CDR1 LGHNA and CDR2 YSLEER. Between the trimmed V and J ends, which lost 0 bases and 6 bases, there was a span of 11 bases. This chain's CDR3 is CASSQDPGGPGELFF. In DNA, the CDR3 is TGCGCCAGCAGCCAAGATCCAGGGGGGCCCGGGGAGCTGTTTTTT.

The CDR3 bases are TGTGCCATCAGTGAAACTAGCGGGAGTAGAGGGACGCAGTATTTT. Protein sequence: CAISETSGSRGTQYF. The rearrangement uses TRBV10-3 and TRBJ2-3; 11 nucleotides match TRBD2. The CDR3 consists of 15 residues. Unmatched junction bases numbered 8, after V lost 3 bases and J lost 9 bases. The germline gives CDR1 ENHRY, CDR2 SYGVKD.